This T cell receptor (beta chain) came from a study of T cells after yellow fever vaccination. Remarks on this clonotype: This may be a read error, as it is one base from a much larger clone.

Synthesis of TCR cDNA relied on 5'RACE template switching, which attached a universal primer site and UMIs. TCRdb independently ran MiXCR on the 5' RACE reads; one entry per CDR3 protein. The data contain 200,000 to 300,000 distinct CDR3 sequences, about an eighth of them singletons. This CDR3 region has 13 residues. Germline V lookup: CDR1 MNHNS, CDR2 SASEGT. The clonotype comes from a man aged 25 to 40 who received the YFV17D yellow fever vaccine. This specimen consisted of CD4+ T cells sorted from PBMCs, obtained 45 days after the yellow fever booster vaccination. The V and J genes are TRBV6-1 and TRBJ2-7; tentatively, D is TRBD1 (6 bases). The CDR3 loop is CASSTTGTYDQYF. CDR3 coding DNA: TGTGCCAGCAGTACGACAGGCACCTACGATCAGTACTTC.